This T cell receptor (beta chain) was recorded in a study of shared clonotypes between healthy human individuals. Study outcomes and limitations: A handful of donors showed sharing of approximately 5% of naive CD4 clonotypes.

This CDR3 region has 13 residues. CDR1 and CDR2 from the germline V gene are MNHNS and SASEGT. Positively selected for CCR7, the CD45RO-negative cells used as naive CD8 cells excluded terminally differentiated effector memory CD45RA+ cells. The repertoire was sequenced with immunoSEQ multiplex PCR; TCRdb's copy has only in-frame clones and lacks some. The table shows about 680,000 clones, with about 90% occurring only once. This clone was seen once. Its antigen remains unknown. At one of its ends the junction is not consistent with the germline gene, which may arise from a read error. Sequenced sample: naive CD8+ T cells sorted from blood. The chain employs TRBV6-1 and TRBJ2-7; no definite D call. The clonotype was recovered from a man aged 25-40 years in good health. In DNA, the CDR3 is TGTACCAGCAGTGAAGGGTTTGCTTACGAGCAGTACTTC. It specifies CTSSEGFAYEQYF.